The 10 T cell receptor beta chains below all came from one sample that was sequenced in a study of T cells after yellow fever vaccination. TCRdb called the 5' RACE reads again in MiXCR, with one record for every CDR3 protein. The sample lists around 360,000 distinct CDR3 sequences, roughly 10% occurring once. The input for sequencing was PBMCs, taken on the day of the first yellow fever vaccination. Source of these receptors: a man younger than 35 who received the YFV17D yellow fever vaccine.

The chain carries TRBV20-1 and TRBJ2-7; 11 positions agree with TRBD1. V trimming: 0 bases; J trimming: 3 bases; junction bases outside the gene matches: 4. The CDR3 totals 15 residues. CDR1 is DFQATT and CDR2 is SNEGSKA in the germline V gene (reference sequence). The CDR3 DNA follows: TGCAGTGCTAGAGACCGGGACAGGGGGTTCTACGAGCAGTACTTC. The encoded protein is CSARDRDRGFYEQYF.

This clonotype was detected only a few times. V and J are TRBV20-1 and TRBJ1-5; D unclear. CDR1 is DFQATT, CDR2 SNEGSKA, per germline (reference sequence). CDR3 size: 15 residues. The V end lost 3 bases, the J end lost 4 bases, and 16 bases lay between the germline ends. DNA for the CDR3: TGCAGTGCTAGTCTTCCCGTGTCTGTAAATCAGCCCCAGCATTTT. Translated: CSASLPVSVNQPQHF.

CDR3 sequence reads: CASFLTGNTEAFF. CDR3 nucleotides: TGTGCCAGCTTCCTGACAGGGAACACTGAAGCTTTCTTT. The chain recombines TRBV27 with TRBJ1-1, with D maybe TRBD1 (6 bases). V lost 8 bases, J lost 1 base, and 11 bases lay in between. From germline, CDR1 is MNHEY and CDR2 SMNVEV (reference sequence). The CDR3 runs to 13 residues.

The rearrangement joins TRBV27 to TRBJ1-2; D remains unclear. CDR3 length equals 12 residues. V dropped 4 bases and J dropped 7 bases, with 10 bases sitting between them. Germline V gives CDR1 MNHEY, CDR2 SMNVEV (reference sequence). In DNA form, the CDR3 reads TGTGCCAGCAGTTCAGCTGGCGGTGGCTACACCTTC. Its protein is CASSSAGGGYTF.

Many counts were recorded for this clonotype. The rearrangement joins TRBV4-2 to TRBJ2-2, with D possibly being TRBD2 (6 bases). CDR3 size: 15 residues. Trimming cost V 1 base and J 1 base, with 7 bases left between them. Germline V gene sequence: CDR1 LGHNA, CDR2 YNFKEQ. The CDR3 region is CASSQVEGNTGELFF. CDR3 DNA: TGTGCCAGCAGCCAAGTGGAGGGGAACACCGGGGAGCTGTTTTTT.

V usage is TRBV18 and J usage is TRBJ1-2; D not resolved. The germline V gene has CDR1 KGHSH and CDR2 LQKENI. V gave up 4 bases and J gave up 0 bases, with 12 bases separating them. The CDR3 spans 15 residues. CDR3 sequence reads: CASSLGVTTNYGYTF. CDR3 coding DNA: TGTGCCAGCTCACTGGGCGTCACCACTAACTATGGCTACACCTTC.

There are a few counts of this clonotype. This chain links TRBV5-1 with TRBJ1-1; TRBD1 agrees at 11 bases. The CDR3 covers 18 residues. Trimming removed 3 bases from V and 6 bases from J; junction bases left unmatched: 16. CDR1 is SGHRS, CDR2 YFSETQ, per germline. The CDR3 DNA reads as TGCGCCAGCAGCTCAATAACAACCCGCGGACAGGGGGCTCCTGAAGCTTTCTTT. Protein sequence: CASSSITTRGQGAPEAFF.

This clonotype was seen a few times. The chain has TRBV7-2 and TRBJ1-6, with D maybe TRBD1 (5 bases). The CDR3 contains 14 residues. Trimming cost V 1 base and J 8 bases, with 9 bases left between them. Germline CDR1 is SGHTA and CDR2 is FQGNSA. The CDR3 DNA reads TGTGCCAGCAGCTTAGTGGGCAGGGATTCACCCCTCCACTTT. Its translation: CASSLVGRDSPLHF.

This clonotype has a count of ten or more. The genes are TRBV4-1 and TRBJ1-1; 9 nucleotides line up with TRBD1. Trimming took 7 bases from V and 3 from J; bases not matched to a gene: 9. CDR3 length: 15 amino acids. Per the germline V gene, CDR1 is MGHRA and CDR2 is YSYEKL. The CDR3 DNA reads as TGCGCCAGCACCGCCAACAGGGGGCTCGACACTGAAGCTTTCTTT. Protein product: CASTANRGLDTEAFF.

This chain uses TRBV19 with TRBJ2-3; D ambiguous. V was trimmed by 5 bases and J by 3 bases, leaving 12 bases between them. This CDR3 comprises 14 residues. Germline V gene lookup returns CDR1 LNHDA and CDR2 SQIVND (reference sequence). CDR3 nucleotides: TGTGCCAGTAGTCAGTTCCTAGGAACAGATACGCAGTATTTT. It codes for CASSQFLGTDTQYF.